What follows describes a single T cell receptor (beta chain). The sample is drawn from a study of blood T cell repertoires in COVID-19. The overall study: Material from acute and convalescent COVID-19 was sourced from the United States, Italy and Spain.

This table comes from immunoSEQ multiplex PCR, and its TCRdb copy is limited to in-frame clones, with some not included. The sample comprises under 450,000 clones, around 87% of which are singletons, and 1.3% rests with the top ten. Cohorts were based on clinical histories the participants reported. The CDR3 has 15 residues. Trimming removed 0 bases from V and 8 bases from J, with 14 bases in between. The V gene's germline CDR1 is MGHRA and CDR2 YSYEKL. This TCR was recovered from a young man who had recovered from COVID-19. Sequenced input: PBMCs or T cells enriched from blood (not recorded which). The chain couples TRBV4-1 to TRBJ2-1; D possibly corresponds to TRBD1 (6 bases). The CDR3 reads CASSQDRGRIDEQFF. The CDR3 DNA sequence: TGCGCCAGCAGCCAAGACAGGGGCCGTATCGATGAGCAGTTCTTC.